This T cell receptor beta chain was profiled in a study of chemoradiotherapy in HPV16-positive cancers. Profiling relied on immunoSEQ multiplex PCR, and the TCRdb table lists in-frame clones only, not all of them. Of roughly 70,000 clones detected, around nine tenths appear once; the ten largest clones hold around 4.4%. Note on this clone: Its antigen is undetermined.

This CDR3 spans 12 amino acids. V lost 2 bases to trimming and J lost 7 bases, with 8 bases between them. CDR1 is KGHSH and CDR2 is LQKENI in the germline V gene. Study conclusions and caveats: The functional HPV-specific definition rests on just a couple of HPV16-positive patients.

The receptor was isolated from a human donor with HPV-associated anogenital cancer. The chain employs TRBV18 and TRBJ1-2, with no clear D. The sequencing used blood, collected from a patient who underwent chemoradiotherapy. CDR3 sequence (DNA): TGTGCCAGCTCACCAGAAGGGTCTGGCTACACCTTC. Its protein is CASSPEGSGYTF.